This is a list of T cell receptor beta chains from one sample in a study of cytomegalovirus exposure and HLA in healthy donors. The assay was immunoSEQ multiplex PCR, and TCRdb's table has in-frame clones only and misses some. Of some 190,000 clones in the sample, 70% to 80% were seen once. Sequenced: PBMCs. These receptor sequences come from a man between 18 and 29 years old in good health and CMV-seronegative. The CDR3 runs from the conserved cysteine through the conserved F or W. D genes are given only for firm matches. Clone size is given for some rows only: seen once, a few or many times, or a class if the clone is expanded.

abundance	d_gene	v_gene	j_gene	CDR3nt	CDR3aa
-	-	TRBV19	TRBJ1-2	TGTGCCAGTACCCAGGCCAGCTATGGCTACACCTTC	CASTQASYGYTF
few	-	TRBV4-1	TRBJ2-5	TGCGCCAGCAGCCAAGTTGTCGTGGAGACCCAGTACTTC	CASSQVVVETQYF
-	-	TRBV28	TRBJ1-6	TGTGCCAGCAACTCCTGGACAGTAATTCCCTCTTCACCCCTCCACTTT	CASNSWTVIPSSPLHF
few	-	TRBV18	TRBJ1-3	TGTGCCAGCTCACCAGGGCTCTCTGGAAACACCATATATTTT	CASSPGLSGNTIYF
-	-	TRBV30	TRBJ1-3	TGTGCCTGGTTGTTAAACTCTGGAAACACCATATATTTT	CAWLLNSGNTIYF
-	-	TRBV2	TRBJ1-6	TGTGCCAGCATGCTGGGAGCTAATTCACCCCTCCACTTT	CASMLGANSPLHF
-	-	TRBV11-1	TRBJ2-5	TGTGCCAGCAGCTTAGCGGCGGGGAGGCCCCTAGAGACCCAGTACTTC	CASSLAAGRPLETQYF
few	-	TRBV5-6	TRBJ1-1	TGTGCCAGCAGCCGGGGGAGGATGAACACTGAAGCTTTCTTT	CASSRGRMNTEAFF
-	-	TRBV5-1	TRBJ1-1	TGCGCCAGCAGCGTGAAGAGGAGAGGGACTGAAGCTTTCTTT	CASSVKRRGTEAFF
-	-	TRBV30	TRBJ2-7	TGTGCCTGGACCCAGGGCTTTTCCTACGAGCAGTACTTC	CAWTQGFSYEQYF
-	TRBD1	TRBV30	TRBJ2-3	TGTGCCTGGGACCACCCCGGGACAGGTACAGATACGCAGTATTTT	CAWDHPGTGTDTQYF
-	-	TRBV6-1	TRBJ2-1	TGTGCCAGCAGCAGATTTTCCCAACTAGCCGGTGAGCAGTTCTTC	CASSRFSQLAGEQFF
-	-	TRBV7-9	TRBJ2-5	TGTGCCAGCAGCCTCTCGAGGAGGGAGACCCAGTACTTC	CASSLSRRETQYF
-	TRBD2	TRBV19	TRBJ2-7	TGTGCCAGTAGTGAATTCGGACTAGCGGGCGAGCAGTACTTC	CASSEFGLAGEQYF
-	-	TRBV2	TRBJ1-6	TGTGCCAGCAGTGTCGCCAGGGCCCTCAATTCACCCCTCCACTTT	CASSVARALNSPLHF
-	-	TRBV7-9	TRBJ1-4	TGTTCCAGCAGCTTACCCGGACAGACTACAACTAATGAAAAACTGTTTTTT	CSSSLPGQTTTNEKLFF
-	-	TRBV10-1	TRBJ2-7	TGCGCCAGCAGCCACACCCACCCGGACAGTTACGAGCAGTACTTC	CASSHTHPDSYEQYF
-	TRBD1	TRBV9	TRBJ1-1	TGTGCCAGCAGCGCACTGATACAGGGGCGCATCAACTTGAACACTGAAGCTTTCTTT	CASSALIQGRINLNTEAFF
once	TRBD1	TRBV7-2	TRBJ2-7	TGTGCCAGCAGCTCGGGACAGGGGGCTGGGGAGCAGTACTTC	CASSSGQGAGEQYF
-	-	TRBV14	TRBJ1-1	TGTGCCAGCAGCCAAGATCTCGGGGGCACTGAAGCTTTCTTT	CASSQDLGGTEAFF
-	-	TRBV5-4	TRBJ1-2	TGTGCCAGCAGCCTATCGCCCGAAATAGTCTATGGCTACACCTTC	CASSLSPEIVYGYTF
-	TRBD2	TRBV25-1	TRBJ2-4	TGCGCCAGCAGTAGGACTAGCGGGGGAAAAAACATTCAGTACTTC	CASSRTSGGKNIQYF
once	-	TRBV29-1	TRBJ2-7	TGCAGCGTTAAGACTGCGTCCTACGAGCAGTACTTC	CSVKTASYEQYF
-	-	TRBV13	TRBJ2-5	TGTGCCAGCAGCTCTCAGGGGCAAGAGACCCAGTACTTC	CASSSQGQETQYF
once	TRBD2	TRBV5-4	TRBJ2-5	TGTGCCAGCAGCTTGAAAACTAGCGGGAGTTCGGGGCAGTACTTC	CASSLKTSGSSGQYF
few	-	TRBV15	TRBJ2-5	TGTGCCACCAGCAGCCAGACCGAGGCTAGACAAGAGACCCAGTACTTC	CATSSQTEARQETQYF
-	TRBD1	TRBV18	TRBJ1-1	TGTGCCAGCTCACCTCGGACAGGGGGCGCTGGGACTGAAGCTTTCTTT	CASSPRTGGAGTEAFF
-	-	TRBV5-1	TRBJ1-6	TGCGCCAGCAGAGACACGAGCTCCTATAATTCACCCCTCCACTTT	CASRDTSSYNSPLHF
-	TRBD1	TRBV2	TRBJ2-7	TGTGCCAGCAGTGTGGGGGACAGGGGGGGTTCCCACGAGCAGTACTTC	CASSVGDRGGSHEQYF
-	TRBD1	TRBV4-1	TRBJ1-1	TGCGCCAGCAGCCAAGATACAGGGGGGGAGAAAGCTTTCTTT	CASSQDTGGEKAFF
-	TRBD1	TRBV2	TRBJ1-2	TGTGCCAGCCCCCCAGGACAGGGACATGGCTACACCTTC	CASPPGQGHGYTF
-	TRBD2	TRBV15	TRBJ2-7	TGTGCCACCAGCCCCGGGACTAGCGAATACGAGCAGTACTTC	CATSPGTSEYEQYF
-	TRBD2	TRBV29-1	TRBJ2-1	TGCAGCGTGCGGTCCGGGACTAGCGACTACAATGAGCAGTTCTTC	CSVRSGTSDYNEQFF
-	TRBD2	TRBV27	TRBJ2-5	TGTGCCAGCAGTTTAATCGGGGGTAGCGGGAGCCGGCAAGAGACCCAGTACTTC	CASSLIGGSGSRQETQYF
-	TRBD2	TRBV7-6	TRBJ2-5	TGTGCCAGCAGCTCGGGACTAGGTTCGGGGCTTGTACGTGCGACCCAGTACTTC	CASSSGLGSGLVRATQYF
-	-	TRBV28	TRBJ2-7	TGTGCCAGCAGTTTAGGGCAGCACTACGAGCAGTACTTC	CASSLGQHYEQYF
-	-	TRBV28	TRBJ1-5	TGTGCCAGCAGTTGGTATTCGGTCGGAGCGATGAGCAATCAGCCCCAGCATTTT	CASSWYSVGAMSNQPQHF
-	TRBD1	TRBV6-1	TRBJ2-3	TGTGCCAGCAGTGAAGCAGGTTCGGTGTCAGGGGGCGGAGATACGCAGTATTTT	CASSEAGSVSGGGDTQYF
-	-	TRBV10-3	TRBJ2-5	TGTGCCATCAGTGAGCAAGGGAGCGAGACCCAGTACTTC	CAISEQGSETQYF
-	TRBD2	TRBV6-5	TRBJ2-3	TGTGCCAGCAAAGGCGGGGGGAACACAGATACGCAGTATTTT	CASKGGGNTDTQYF
once	-	TRBV4-2	TRBJ1-2	TGTGCCAGCAGCCAAGGTTCGGGGGGGAAGGCACATGGCTACACCTTC	CASSQGSGGKAHGYTF
-	-	TRBV28	TRBJ2-2	TGTGCCAGCCTTCAGGGGCCCGGGGAGCTGTTTTTT	CASLQGPGELFF
-	-	TRBV30	TRBJ1-2	TGTGCCTGGACCCCCCGAGCAGGCGTCTATGGCTACACCTTC	CAWTPRAGVYGYTF
-	-	TRBV7-6	TRBJ1-6	TGTGCCAGCAGCTTAGAGTGGAGCTCCTATAATTCACCCCTCCACTTT	CASSLEWSSYNSPLHF
-	-	TRBV10-1	TRBJ2-3	TGCGCCAGCAGTGAGTCCACTACAACAGATACGCAGTATTTT	CASSESTTTDTQYF
-	TRBD2	TRBV4-2	TRBJ2-1	TGTGCCAGCAGCCAAACCGGGACTAGCGGGCGCAATGAGCAGTTCTTC	CASSQTGTSGRNEQFF
-	-	TRBV9	TRBJ1-2	TGTGCCAGCAGTGCCGGGGGGGCAGGGCTTTATGGCTACACCTTC	CASSAGGAGLYGYTF
-	-	TRBV5-6	TRBJ1-4	TGTGCCAGCAGCCTGTCAGGGTCTCTTAATGAAAAACTGTTTTTT	CASSLSGSLNEKLFF
-	TRBD2	TRBV7-6	TRBJ2-2	TGTGCCAGCAGCTTAGTGGGGGGGTTCCTAGTTAACACCGGGGAGCTGTTTTTT	CASSLVGGFLVNTGELFF
few	-	TRBV7-2	TRBJ1-4	TGTGCCAGCAGCCCCACAAACGTGCTCCCCCCCCTGTTTTTT	CASSPTNVLPPLFF
-	TRBD1	TRBV6-5	TRBJ1-1	TGTGCCAGCAGTCTCCGGACAGGGACTGAAGCTTTCTTT	CASSLRTGTEAFF
-	-	TRBV11-3	TRBJ2-3	TGTGCCAGCAGCTTCGGGGGACCGGCGGATACGCAGTATTTT	CASSFGGPADTQYF
-	-	TRBV19	TRBJ2-1	TGTGCCAGTAGTCCGGACACTTACAATGAGCAGTTCTTC	CASSPDTYNEQFF
-	-	TRBV7-9	TRBJ1-2	TGTGCCAGCAGCTTCACTGACGGGGTCTATGGCTACACCTTC	CASSFTDGVYGYTF
-	-	TRBV29-1	TRBJ2-3	TGCAGCGTTGAAATCGGGGGTCTTTGGGGCCGGGGCACAGATACGCAGTATTTT	CSVEIGGLWGRGTDTQYF
-	-	TRBV6-1	TRBJ2-7	TGTGCCAGCAGTGAGGTCGGGAACGTAGGCGAGCAGTACTTC	CASSEVGNVGEQYF
-	TRBD2	TRBV11-2	TRBJ2-4	TGTGCCAGCAGGCGGGGGAACATTCAGTACTTC	CASRRGNIQYF
-	TRBD1	TRBV5-1	TRBJ1-1	TGCGCCAGCAGAGTGGGACAGGGAGGTCTTGAAGCTTTCTTT	CASRVGQGGLEAFF
-	-	TRBV15	TRBJ2-7	TGTGCCACCAGCAGAGGTCCACAGTCGAGCTACGAGCAGTACTTC	CATSRGPQSSYEQYF
few	-	TRBV10-1	TRBJ1-5	TGCGCCAGCAGCCCCCCGGGGGACCGCAATCAGCCCCAGCATTTT	CASSPPGDRNQPQHF